This T cell receptor (beta chain) was profiled in a study of cytomegalovirus exposure and HLA in healthy donors. Regarding the study as a whole: Cytomegalovirus status was reportedly diagnosed by the classifier with high specificity and sensitivity. Rarity held for most TCR sequences, but there were some public TCRs that occurred in many donors. According to a subsequent analysis, TCR clusters identified in the first cohort showed a tendency to co-occur across the roughly 110 validation repertoires. Investigators reported over 150 TCR beta chains as tied to cytomegalovirus.

Of note for this clone: The antigen is not known.

Method: immunoSEQ multiplex PCR; TCRdb's copy keeps in-frame clones and lacks some. The table includes 200,000 to 250,000 clones, approximately 80% detected once. The clonotype originates from a woman in her 30s in good health and CMV-seropositive. Sample: PBMCs.

The CDR3, as DNA: TGCGCCAGCAGCTTGGGGATAAAGAGGGATGAGCAGTTCTTC. Its protein is CASSLGIKRDEQFF. The chain joins TRBV5-1 to TRBJ2-1, with D possibly matching TRBD2 (5 bases). The CDR3 has 14 amino acids. Germline V lookup: CDR1 SGHRS, CDR2 YFSETQ. The V and J ends lost 0 bases and 8 bases respectively, with 12 bases between them.